A single sample gave rise to the 3 T cell receptor beta chains below, sequenced in a study of T cell responses to AZD1222 COVID-19 vaccine. The method was immunoSEQ multiplex PCR; TCRdb's version includes in-frame clones alone and lacks a portion of them. Of 150,000 to 200,000 clones listed, around nine tenths are singletons. The sequencing used peripheral blood, collected on day 0 of AZD1222 vaccination. The receptors stem from an adult in good health.

A single count supports this clone. The chain carries TRBV9 and TRBJ1-6; D ambiguous. CDR3 length: 15 amino acids. V was clipped by 0 bases and J by 10 bases, with 14 bases between them. From germline, CDR1 is SGDLS and CDR2 YYNGEE. The CDR3 sequence is CASSVVSDRESPLHF. CDR3 DNA sequence: TGTGCCAGCAGCGTAGTCTCCGATCGTGAATCACCCCTCCACTTT.

V usage is TRBV19 and J usage is TRBJ1-2; TRBD1 is a possible D gene (5 bases). V was cut by 3 bases and J by 6 bases, with 11 bases left in between. In germline, CDR1 is LNHDA, CDR2 SQIVND (reference sequence). There are 13 residues in the CDR3. The DNA of the CDR3 is TGTGCCAGTAGTATTGGGGGGAGAAATGGCTACACCTTC. It specifies CASSIGGRNGYTF.

The V gene is TRBV5-6, the J gene TRBJ2-2, with TRBD1 matching over 12 bases. V trimming: 0 bases; J trimming: 5 bases; junction bases outside the gene matches: 5. The germline V gene has CDR1 SGHDT and CDR2 YYEEEE. The CDR3 runs to 17 residues. DNA for the CDR3: TGTGCCAGCAGCTTGGCCGGGACAGGGGGCCGAACCGGGGAGCTGTTTTTT. It yields the protein CASSLAGTGGRTGELFF.